This T cell receptor (beta chain) originates from a study of resident and recirculating memory T cells in vitiligo. Study-wide findings and caveats: TCR sequences were not conserved across biopsy sites or patients. Vitiligo lesions lacked a unique dominant clone, and clonality varied.

Patients who had received treatment within the previous three months were excluded. CDR3 size: 12 residues. Germline CDR1 is MDHEN and CDR2 is SYDVKM. Trimming shortened V by 3 bases and J by 5 bases, and 8 bases separated the two germline ends. Sequencing used immunoSEQ multiplex PCR; TCRdb keeps in-frame clones, though not all of them. The data contain about 76,000 clones, roughly nine tenths of them singletons. For this clone: Its antigen remains unknown.

The V call is TRBV28, the J call TRBJ2-7; no firm D call. The TCR sequence derives from a male donor with vitiligo. Specimen: blood. This chain's CDR3 is CASSFRVHEQYF. CDR3 nucleotide sequence: TGTGCCAGCAGTTTTCGGGTCCACGAGCAGTACTTC.